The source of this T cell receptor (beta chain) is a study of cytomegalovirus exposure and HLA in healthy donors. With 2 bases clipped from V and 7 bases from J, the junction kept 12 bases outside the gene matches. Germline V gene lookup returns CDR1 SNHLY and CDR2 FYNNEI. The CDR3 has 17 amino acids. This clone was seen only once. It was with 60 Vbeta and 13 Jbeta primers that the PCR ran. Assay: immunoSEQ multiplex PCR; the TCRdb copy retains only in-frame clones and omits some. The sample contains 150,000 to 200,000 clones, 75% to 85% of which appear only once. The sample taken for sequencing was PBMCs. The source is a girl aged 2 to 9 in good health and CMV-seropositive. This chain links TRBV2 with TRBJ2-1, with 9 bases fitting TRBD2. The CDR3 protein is CASSEKVSGSVGNEQFF. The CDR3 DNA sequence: TGTGCCAGCAGTGAAAAGGTTAGCGGGAGTGTTGGGAATGAGCAGTTCTTC.